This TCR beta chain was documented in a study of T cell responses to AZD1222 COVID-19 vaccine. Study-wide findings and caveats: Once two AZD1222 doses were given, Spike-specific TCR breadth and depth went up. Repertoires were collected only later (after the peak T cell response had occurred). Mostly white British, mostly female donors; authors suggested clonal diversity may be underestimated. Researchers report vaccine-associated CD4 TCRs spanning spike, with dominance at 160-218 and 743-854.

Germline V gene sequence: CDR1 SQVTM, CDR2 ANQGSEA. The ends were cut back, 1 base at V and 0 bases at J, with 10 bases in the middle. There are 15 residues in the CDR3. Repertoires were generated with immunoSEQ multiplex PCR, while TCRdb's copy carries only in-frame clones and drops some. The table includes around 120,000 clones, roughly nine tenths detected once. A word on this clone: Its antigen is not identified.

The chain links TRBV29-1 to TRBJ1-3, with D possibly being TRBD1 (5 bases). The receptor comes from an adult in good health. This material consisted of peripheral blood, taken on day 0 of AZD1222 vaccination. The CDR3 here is CSVEVGVLSGNTIYF. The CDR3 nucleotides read TGCAGCGTTGAAGTGGGGGTGCTCTCTGGAAACACCATATATTTT.